These 27 T cell receptor beta chains were sequenced from one sample in a study of T cell clonality in common variable immunodeficiency (dated by TCRdb to between 2014 and 2016). The library was produced with the immunoSEQ multiplex PCR assay. TCRdb re-hosts the immuneACCESS table, in-frame sequences only. Its copies lack some clones; in the studies checked, an unresolved V gene accounts for under half of them, and the cause for the rest is not known. The table gives 57,000 or so clones for this sample, with none occurring only once. The ten largest clones represent 1.5% to 2% of the sample. Sequenced material: peripheral blood mononuclear cells. The receptors come from a person between 18 and 75 years old in good health.

This clone was counted at least ten times. The sequenced fragment ends 3 residues before the CDR3 boundary, so the rest is inferred from the germline J gene. V and J are TRBV7-9 and TRBJ1-1; 7 nucleotides line up with TRBD1. Trimming removed 1 base from V and 7 bases from J; junction bases left unmatched: 3. Looked up from germline, CDR1 is SEHNR and CDR2 is FQNEAQ (reference sequence). The CDR3 runs to 13 residues. CDR3 bases read: TGTGCCAGCAGCTTAGAAGGGGGCAGTGAA. Translation gives CASSLEGGSE. The CDR3 in its entirety is CASSLEGGSEAFF. The full variable domain, with the rest looked up from reference TRBV7-9 and TRBJ1-1, is DTGVSQNPRHKITKRGQNVTFRCDPISEHNRLYWYRQTLGQGPEFLTYFQNEAQLEKSRLLSDRFSAERPKGSFSTLEIQRTEQGDSAMYLCASSLEGGSEAFFGQGTRLTVV.

This clone showed up many times. The read falls 3 residues short of the CDR3 end, and the missing part is taken from the germline J gene. This sequence joins TRBV20-1 and TRBJ2-7; TRBD2 aligns across 9 bases. Looked up from germline, CDR1 is DFQATT and CDR2 is SNEGSKA (reference sequence). V was pared by 6 bases and J by 3 bases, with 9 bases of the junction left unmatched. The CDR3 totals 14 residues. The covered CDR3 bases are TGCAGTGCCCTACCCCGAGCGGGAGGCTACGAG. Translation gives CSALPRAGGYE. The whole CDR3 protein reads CSALPRAGGYEQYF.

This clone was picked up many times. Read coverage stops 3 residues before the CDR3 terminus; the germline J gene supplies the remainder. This chain joins TRBV5-1 and TRBJ1-1, with D perhaps matching TRBD1 (5 bases). V was cut by 1 base and J by 5 bases, with 12 bases left in between. The CDR3 consists of 14 residues. CDR1 is SGHRS, CDR2 YFSETQ, per germline. The sequenced CDR3 bases are TGCGCCAGCAGCTTGTCAGGGAGGAGGACTGAA. It codes for CASSLSGRRTE. The whole CDR3 region reads CASSLSGRRTEAFF.

This clone has a count of ten or more. The read terminates 3 residues ahead of where the CDR3 ends, so the germline J gene completes it. The chain recombines TRBV20-1 with TRBJ1-1, with D unclear. The germline V gene encodes CDR1 DFQATT and CDR2 SNEGSKA (reference sequence). V lost 0 bases and J 1 base, leaving 12 bases between the germline ends. This CDR3 spans 15 amino acids. Partial CDR3 DNA: TGCAGTGCTAGAGAGAGGGCACGGAGGAACACTGAA. Translated: CSARERARRNTE. The whole CDR3 is CSARERARRNTEAFF.

The table lists this clone with many counts. The read halts 3 residues ahead of the CDR3 end, with the missing end drawn from the germline J gene. This chain joins TRBV12-3 or TRBV12-4 and TRBJ1-5; 11 nucleotides align to TRBD1. The CDR3 is 13 residues long. With 8 bases clipped from V and 6 bases from J, the junction kept 3 bases outside the gene matches. The CDR3 spells CASGQGAGQPQHF. CDR3 DNA, as far as it was read: TGTGCCAGCGGACAGGGGGCGGGTCAGCCC.

This clone was detected ten times or more. The read falls 3 residues short of the CDR3 end, and the missing part is taken from the germline J gene. The chain has TRBV19 and TRBJ1-1; no firm D call. Germline V gene sequence: CDR1 LNHDA, CDR2 SQIVND (reference sequence). Deletions cut 2 bases from V and 5 bases from J, with 18 bases between. This CDR3 has 16 amino acids. This CDR3 is CASSIKRRLKGTEAFF. The covered CDR3 bases are TGTGCCAGTAGTATAAAAAGGAGGCTGAAAGGGACTGAA.

This clone has a count of ten or more. The read is 3 residues too short to cover the CDR3 end, so that end is filled in from the germline J gene. The chain employs TRBV19 and TRBJ1-4, with 7 bases aligning to TRBD1. Unmatched junction bases numbered 13, after V lost 0 bases and J lost 0 bases. Germline CDR1 and CDR2: LNHDA and SQIVND (reference sequence). CDR3 length: 20 amino acids. This CDR3 reads CASSIDHAPGQLATNEKLFF. The CDR3 bases that were read are TGTGCCAGTAGTATAGATCACGCTCCGGGACAGCTGGCAACTAATGAAAAA.

This clone occurred many times. The CDR3 is cut off 3 residues early in the read; its end comes from the germline J gene. This chain joins TRBV19 and TRBJ1-2; unclear D gene. Per the germline V gene, CDR1 is LNHDA and CDR2 is SQIVND (reference sequence). The CDR3 sequence is 12 residues long. Trimming stripped 2 bases from V and 4 bases from J, with 5 bases between. The DNA read from the CDR3 is TGTGCCAGTAGTATAAACGGCTATGGC. Its protein is CASSINGYG. The complete CDR3 sequence is CASSINGYGYTF.

There are many counts of this clone. One end of the junction does not line up with germline, which may come from a read error. The read ends 3 residues early relative to the CDR3; the germline J gene fills the gap. V and J are TRBV4-2 and TRBJ1-2; D ambiguous. This CDR3 comprises 13 residues. In germline, CDR1 is LGHNA, CDR2 YNFKEQ. The CDR3 bases that were read are TGCGCCAGCAGCCAAGTCCTATTAGGGGGC. As protein: CASSQVLLGG. In full, the CDR3 is CASSQVLLGGYTF.

There are many counts of this clone. The DNA ends 3 residues before the CDR3 does, and the rest of the CDR3 is filled in from the germline J gene. This chain links TRBV20-1 with TRBJ1-2; D not certain. The germline CDR1 and CDR2 sequences are DFQATT and SNEGSKA (reference sequence). The CDR3 is 17 amino acids. Trimming pared 1 base from V and 4 bases from J, leaving 22 bases between. The CDR3 spells CSARVADWVQTSYGYTF. The CDR3 bases that were read are TGCAGTGCTAGAGTAGCCGATTGGGTCCAAACCTCCTATGGC.

This clone was seen ten or more times. The read comes to an end 3 residues before the CDR3 does, leaving the germline J gene to fill in the end. The V and J genes are TRBV20-1 and TRBJ2-1; D is unclear. In germline, CDR1 is DFQATT, CDR2 SNEGSKA (reference sequence). This CDR3 region has 14 residues. V was cut by 1 base and J by 3 bases, with 10 bases left in between. Incomplete CDR3 DNA: TGCAGTGCTAGAGGGTTATTAGACTACAATGAG. It specifies CSARGLLDYNE. The whole CDR3 protein is CSARGLLDYNEQFF.

Partial CDR3 DNA: TGCGCCAGCAGCCCGCAGGGACTAGCGAACGATGAG. Its protein product is CASSPQGLANDE. The entire CDR3 reads CASSPQGLANDEQFF. The genes are TRBV5-1 and TRBJ2-1; 10 nucleotides align to TRBD2. Read data end 3 residues before the CDR3 end; the end is taken from the germline J gene. Unmatched junction bases numbered 9, after V lost 4 bases and J lost 8 bases. This CDR3 spans 15 amino acids. CDR1 SGHRS and CDR2 YFSETQ come from the germline V gene.

This clone was seen more than once but under ten times. The CDR3 is cut off 3 residues early in the read; its end comes from the germline J gene. V and J are TRBV20-1 and TRBJ2-1, with 10 bases that match TRBD2. CDR1 DFQATT and CDR2 SNEGSKA come from the germline V gene (reference sequence). After removal of 6 bases from V and 8 bases from J, the junction contained 10 bases not matched to a gene. This CDR3 contains 14 residues. The CDR3 DNA, read in part, is TGCAGTGCGGTACTAGCGGGATCCCGGGATGAG. Amino acids: CSAVLAGSRDE. The entire CDR3 is CSAVLAGSRDEQFF.

The table lists this clone with many counts. The CDR3 goes on 3 residues after the read ends, and that part is filled in from the germline J gene. The sample carries other DNA sequences with the same CDR3. The gene calls are TRBV28 and TRBJ2-7; D gene ambiguous. This CDR3 comprises 12 residues. Trimming cost V 3 bases and J 3 bases, with 6 bases left between them. Germline loops: CDR1 MDHEN, CDR2 SYDVKM. The CDR3 spells CASSFQNYEQYF. The part of the CDR3 DNA that was read is TGTGCCAGCAGTTTTCAAAACTACGAG.

This clone was picked up many times. Read data end 3 residues before the CDR3 end; the end is taken from the germline J gene. The rearrangement joins TRBV23-1 to TRBJ2-2, with 7 bases matching TRBD1. TRBV23-1 has ORF status, its function being uncertain. The junction had 11 bases not matched to a gene; V was cut back by 4 bases and J by 0 bases. The CDR3 contains 18 residues. The CDR3 sequence is CASSLSPGQLTNTGELFF. The sequenced part of the CDR3 DNA is TGCGCCAGCAGTCTTTCCCCGGGACAGCTTACGAACACCGGGGAG.

About this clone: The read is 3 residues too short to cover the CDR3 end, so that end is filled in from the germline J gene. The J gene is TRBJ2-3, the V gene TRBV20-1; TRBD2 matches at 7 bases. V trimming: 4 bases; J trimming: 4 bases; junction bases outside the gene matches: 14. Germline V gives CDR1 DFQATT, CDR2 SNEGSKA (reference sequence). The CDR3 is made up of 16 amino acids. CDR3 DNA (partial): TGCAGTGCTACTAAAGGCGCCGGGGGGATTTCAGATACG. This sequence encodes CSATKGAGGISDT. The full-length CDR3 reads as CSATKGAGGISDTQYF.

The sample holds many counts of this clone. The read terminates 3 residues before the CDR3 end, so the remaining end is supplied by the germline J gene. This chain uses TRBV18 with TRBJ2-3; D is perhaps TRBD1 (5 bases). Trimming took off 3 bases at V and 0 bases at J, with 10 bases between the two ends. Germline CDR1 is KGHSH and CDR2 is LQKENI. The CDR3 is 15 amino acids. The CDR3 reads CASSPTQGSTDTQYF. CDR3 DNA, as far as it was read: TGTGCCAGCTCACCCACGCAGGGAAGCACAGATACG.

This clone was picked up many times. The read ends 3 residues early relative to the CDR3; the germline J gene fills the gap. V and J are TRBV5-1 and TRBJ1-5; the match to TRBD1 covers 10 bases. The J segment lost 5 bases and the V segment lost 4 bases, leaving 6 bases of the junction unmatched. In germline, CDR1 is SGHRS, CDR2 YFSETQ. CDR3 length equals 15 residues. The sequenced CDR3 bases are TGCGCCAGCAGCGAGACAGGGGGCGCGGATCAGCCC. As protein: CASSETGGADQP. The entire CDR3 protein reads CASSETGGADQPQHF. The full variable domain, rest sourced from reference TRBV5-1 and TRBJ1-5, is KAGVTQTPRYLIKTRGQQVTLSCSPISGHRSVSWYQQTPGQGLQFLFEYFSETQRNKGNFPGRFSGRQFSNSRSEMNVSTLELGDSALYLCASSETGGADQPQHFGDGTRLSIL.

This clone was counted at least ten times. The missing CDR3 end, 3 residues past where the read stops, is filled in from the germline J gene. The chain links TRBV6-2 or TRBV6-3 to TRBJ1-1, with TRBD1 matching over 8 bases. The CDR3 is 16 amino acids. Losses at the gene ends were 6 bases for V and 2 bases for J; bases not matched to a gene: 11. Germline CDR1 MNHEY, CDR2 SVGEGT. This chain's CDR3 is CASRYPPGTGNTEAFF. The part of the CDR3 DNA that was read is TGTGCCAGCAGGTATCCCCCGGGGACAGGTAACACTGAA.

This clone showed up many times. The sequenced fragment ends 3 residues before the CDR3 boundary, so the rest is inferred from the germline J gene. The V call is TRBV6-2 or TRBV6-3, the J call TRBJ1-3; D is ambiguous. Looked up from germline, CDR1 is MNHEY and CDR2 is SVGEGT. The length of the CDR3 is 15 residues. V gave up 7 bases and J gave up 1 base, with 14 bases separating them. CDR3 DNA (partial): TGTGCCAGCATCTACGAAGATTCTTCTGGAAACACC. Encoded protein: CASIYEDSSGNT. The whole CDR3 reads CASIYEDSSGNTIYF.

This clone was seen at least ten times. The sequenced fragment ends 3 residues before the CDR3 boundary, so the rest is inferred from the germline J gene. The V and J genes are TRBV7-6 and TRBJ2-5, with TRBD1 matching over 8 bases. Germline CDR1 and CDR2: SGHVS and FNYEAQ. The CDR3 length is 15 residues. The J segment lost 7 bases and the V segment lost 1 base, leaving 8 bases of the junction unmatched. The DNA read from the CDR3 is TGTGCCAGCAGCTTAGAGACAGGGGCCCCGGGGACC. This translates into CASSLETGAPGT. The full CDR3 protein reads CASSLETGAPGTQYF.

This clone was recorded many times. The read comes to an end 3 residues before the CDR3 does, leaving the germline J gene to fill in the end. The chain combines TRBV7-9 with TRBJ2-7; D gene unclear. This CDR3 is built from 15 residues. From germline, CDR1 is SEHNR and CDR2 FQNEAQ (reference sequence). V gave up 7 bases and J gave up 5 bases, with 21 bases separating them. The part of the CDR3 DNA that was read is TGTGCCAGCACAGTTAACGATAAAGACTTTGACGAG. It is translated as CASTVNDKDFDE. The full-length CDR3 reads as CASTVNDKDFDEQYF.

This clone appeared many times. The CDR3 end lies 3 residues beyond the end of the read and is filled in from the germline J gene. The V gene is TRBV19, the J gene TRBJ1-5, with 8 bases matching TRBD1. V shed 6 bases, J shed 2 bases, and the junction held 9 bases outside the gene matches. CDR3 size: 16 residues. From germline, CDR1 is LNHDA and CDR2 SQIVND (reference sequence). Here the CDR3 reads CASSNDRGVGNQPQHF. CDR3 DNA (partial): TGTGCCAGTAGCAACGACAGGGGTGTCGGCAATCAGCCC.

This clone was observed at least ten times. The read stops 3 residues short of the end of the CDR3; the missing end is completed from the germline J gene. The V gene is TRBV2, the J gene TRBJ2-1; no firm D call. The ends were cut back, 2 bases at V and 5 bases at J, with 4 bases in the middle. This CDR3 is 12 amino acids long. From germline, CDR1 is SNHLY and CDR2 FYNNEI. CDR3 loop: CASSEQNNEQFF. The sequenced part of the CDR3 DNA is TGTGCCAGCAGTGAACAAAACAATGAG.

This clone was counted ten times or more. The read falls 3 residues short of the CDR3 end, and the missing part is taken from the germline J gene. This chain joins TRBV15 and TRBJ2-1; unclear D gene. V lost 0 bases and J 0 bases, leaving 6 bases between the germline ends. In germline, CDR1 is LNHNV, CDR2 YYDKDF (reference sequence). CDR3 size: 15 residues. CDR3 DNA (partial): TGTGCCACCAGCAGAGATCATAGCTCCTACAATGAG. This translates into CATSRDHSSYNE. In full, the CDR3 reads CATSRDHSSYNEQFF.

This clone was seen many times. Read sequence stops 3 residues before the CDR3 end, and the germline J gene provides the missing end. V and J are TRBV13 and TRBJ1-1; 8 positions match TRBD1. The junction had 13 bases not matched to a gene; V was cut back by 5 bases and J by 5 bases. Germline V gene lookup returns CDR1 PRHDT and CDR2 FYEKMQ (reference sequence). This CDR3 has 16 residues. The sequenced part of the CDR3 DNA is TGTGCCAGCAGCCCACCCCCCGAACAGGGGGTTACTGAA. Its translation: CASSPPPEQGVTE. The CDR3 as a whole reads CASSPPPEQGVTEAFF.

This clone was counted at least ten times. CDR3 in amino acids: CASNGAGNTEAFF. The part of the CDR3 DNA that was read is TGTGCCAGCAACGGAGCGGGGAACACTGAA. The chain employs TRBV2 and TRBJ1-1; D uncertain. Sequencing ends 3 residues short of the CDR3 end; the germline J gene provides the rest. Germline V CDR1 and CDR2: SNHLY, FYNNEI. V dropped 7 bases and J dropped 1 base, with 10 bases sitting between them. The CDR3 spans 13 residues.